The following is a TCR beta chain sequence with its context. The antigen remains unidentified. Next came a second PCR, run for about 6 to 11 cycles, which used a sample-barcoded 5' primer along with a J-beta primer mix. From the 5' RACE reads, TCRdb called clonotypes with MiXCR, one entry per CDR3 protein. Found here are 550,000 to 650,000 distinct CDR3 sequences, about 30% of them singletons; the top ten hold about a sixth. The sample is drawn from a study of blood T cells in healthy people across ages. Points from the study as a whole: TCR beta diversity, measured per million T cells, fell in a roughly linear way with age.

The study drew donors from healthy Caucasian individuals in Russia aged about 6 to 100. The TCR originated in a woman of 80 years or more in good health. Source material: blood.

This CDR3 reads CSAREGTSSKETQYF. The CDR3 DNA reads TGCAGTGCTAGAGAAGGGACTTCGTCCAAAGAGACCCAGTACTTC. This sequence joins TRBV20-1 and TRBJ2-7; possible D gene TRBD2, 6 bases. Near its end, the DNA agrees better with TRBJ2-5, so the J call may be wrong. The CDR3 is 15 residues long. Per the germline V gene, CDR1 is DFQATT and CDR2 is SNEGSKA (reference sequence).